Below, one T cell receptor (beta chain) is given with its context. One junction end does not reproduce the germline sequence, and a read error may be involved. Germline assignment: CDR1 SEHNR and CDR2 FQNEAQ (reference sequence). CDR3 length: 12 residues. This specimen comes from a study of cytomegalovirus exposure and HLA in healthy donors. Looking at the study overall: Earlier sequencing of 150 million to 200 million T cells yielded under 120 million unique TCR beta sequences.

Both 60 Vbeta primers and 13 Jbeta primers went into the PCR. Some clones are missing from TCRdb's copy, which holds only in-frame ones; the method was immunoSEQ multiplex PCR. The repertoire has around 150,000 clones, 70% to 80% of them found once; the top ten carry 4.3%. This rearrangement joins TRBV7-9 to TRBJ2-7; D is uncertain. The sequence came from a man aged 40-49 years in good health and CMV-seronegative. Input material: PBMCs. The CDR3 nucleotides read TGTTCCAGCAGCTCTAACTGGTACGAGCAGTACTTC. Protein: CSSSSNWYEQYF.